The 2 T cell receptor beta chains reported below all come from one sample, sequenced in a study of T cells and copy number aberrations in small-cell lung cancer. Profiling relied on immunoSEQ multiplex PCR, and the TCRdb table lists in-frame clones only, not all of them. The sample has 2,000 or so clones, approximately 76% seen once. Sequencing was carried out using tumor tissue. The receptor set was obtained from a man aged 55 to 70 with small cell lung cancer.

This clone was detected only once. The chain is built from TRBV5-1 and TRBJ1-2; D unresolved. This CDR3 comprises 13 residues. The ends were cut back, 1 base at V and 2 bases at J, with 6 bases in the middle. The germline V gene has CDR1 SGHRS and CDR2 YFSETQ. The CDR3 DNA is TGCGCCAGCAGCTTGTCATTGAACTATGGCTACACCTTC. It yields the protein CASSLSLNYGYTF.

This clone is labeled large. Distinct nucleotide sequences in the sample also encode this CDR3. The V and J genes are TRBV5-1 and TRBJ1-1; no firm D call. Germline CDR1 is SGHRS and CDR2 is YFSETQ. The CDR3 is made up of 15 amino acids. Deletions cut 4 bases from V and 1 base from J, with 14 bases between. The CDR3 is CASSGGVAGNTEAFF. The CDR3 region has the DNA TGCGCCAGCAGCGGAGGTGTGGCCGGGAACACTGAAGCTTTCTTT.